What follows describes a single T cell receptor beta chain. Its cognate antigen is unknown. Being one base from a much bigger clone, this may be a read error. The sample belongs to a study of response to subunit inactivated influenza vaccine. General study results and limits: Authors suggested each seasonal flu vaccination may recruit only limited numbers of new T cells.

TCRdb re-called the RT-PCR reads through MiXCR, storing one row per CDR3 protein. The data hold some 480,000 distinct CDR3 sequences, with approximately 10% observed a single time. This CDR3 has 13 residues. Germline CDR1 reads DFQATT; CDR2 reads SNEGSKA (reference sequence). The specimen comprised PBMCs from blood, sampled about 40 days after vaccination. The V and J genes are TRBV20-1 and TRBJ2-3; D could derive from TRBD1 or TRBD2 (5 bases each). This sequence was found in a man in his fifties or sixties who received an inactivated influenza vaccine. This CDR3 reads CSAGTLLTDTQCF. The CDR3 coding sequence is TGCAGTGCCGGGACCCTTCTCACAGATACGCAGTGTTTT.